These T cell receptor beta chains were read from a single sample in a study of T cell changes during pregnancy in multiple sclerosis. Sequencing used immunoSEQ multiplex PCR; TCRdb keeps in-frame clones, though not all of them. Found here are fewer than 55,000 clones, 92% of them singletons; the top ten hold 0.99%. The starting material was peripheral blood, obtained after pregnancy. These receptors were taken from a female donor with multiple sclerosis, enrolled in a pregnancy study. Each CDR3 is given with its conserved first and last residue. The D gene is left open where the match is weak. Clone size is shown for a subset of rows, as once, few, many or a class of expanded clone.

v_call,d_call,clone_size,j_call,cdr3_aa,cdr3_nt
TRBV29-1,-,-,TRBJ2-7,CSVRGGNSYEQYF,TGCAGCGTCCGAGGGGGTAACTCCTACGAGCAGTACTTC
TRBV6-1,TRBD2,-,TRBJ2-7,CASSASGSSYEQYF,TGTGCCAGCAGCGCTAGCGGGAGCTCCTACGAGCAGTACTTC
TRBV2,TRBD1,-,TRBJ1-2,CASSGQGARGYTF,TGTGCCAGCAGTGGACAGGGGGCACGAGGCTACACCTTC
TRBV25-1,-,-,TRBJ1-4,CASQRAGLEKLFF,TGTGCCAGCCAGCGTGCGGGTCTTGAAAAACTGTTTTTT
TRBV25-1,TRBD2,once,TRBJ2-1,CASSEFGGAFDEQFF,TGTGCCAGCAGTGAATTCGGGGGGGCCTTCGATGAGCAGTTCTTC
TRBV7-9,-,few,TRBJ1-5,CASSWRGSNQPQHF,TGTGCCAGCAGCTGGAGAGGCAGCAATCAGCCCCAGCATTTT
TRBV6-5,-,-,TRBJ1-1,CASTSPGANTEAFF,TGTGCCAGCACCTCCCCTGGGGCGAACACTGAAGCTTTCTTT
TRBV29-1,TRBD1,-,TRBJ2-7,CSVEWDRAPYEQYF,TGCAGCGTTGAGTGGGACAGGGCACCCTACGAGCAGTACTTC
TRBV4-2,-,-,TRBJ1-2,CASSQAGGNYGYTF,TGTGCCAGCAGCCAGGCGGGCGGTAACTATGGCTACACCTTC
TRBV4-2,TRBD1,-,TRBJ1-3,CASSQVGTASGNTIYF,TGTGCCAGCAGCCAAGTTGGGACAGCTTCTGGAAACACCATATATTTT
TRBV9,TRBD2,-,TRBJ2-5,CASSVGGLAGASQETQYF,TGTGCCAGCAGCGTAGGGGGACTAGCGGGGGCCAGCCAAGAGACCCAGTACTTC
TRBV6-5,-,-,TRBJ2-2,CASRSGDKNTGELFF,TGTGCCAGCAGGTCCGGGGACAAGAACACCGGGGAGCTGTTTTTT
TRBV7-2,-,-,TRBJ1-4,CASSSSSGATNEKLFF,TGTGCCAGCAGCTCCTCGTCAGGGGCCACTAATGAAAAACTGTTTTTT
TRBV19,-,-,TRBJ1-2,CASSPLRGYTF,TGTGCCAGTAGTCCCCTTCGTGGCTACACCTTC
TRBV7-2,-,-,TRBJ1-1,CASSSWGQMNTEAFF,TGTGCCAGCAGCTCTTGGGGGCAGATGAACACTGAAGCTTTCTTT
TRBV7-3,-,-,TRBJ2-3,CASSYYGTDTQYF,TGTGCCAGCAGCTACTATGGCACAGATACGCAGTATTTT
TRBV10-3,-,few,TRBJ1-2,CAISESTSYGYTF,TGTGCCATCAGTGAGTCGACTTCCTATGGCTACACCTTC
TRBV27,-,once,TRBJ2-2,CASSLDRPNTGELFF,TGTGCCAGCAGTTTAGACAGGCCGAACACCGGGGAGCTGTTTTTT
TRBV9,-,-,TRBJ2-1,CASSVGAGSYNEQFF,TGTGCCAGCAGCGTGGGGGCGGGCTCCTACAATGAGCAGTTCTTC
TRBV4-3,-,-,TRBJ1-3,CASSQDLVRPFVSSSGNTIYF,TGCGCCAGCAGCCAAGATCTGGTCAGGCCTTTCGTTTCTTCTTCTGGAAACACCATATATTTT
TRBV14,-,-,TRBJ2-7,CASSHDVGAYEQYF,TGTGCCAGCAGCCATGACGTGGGAGCCTACGAGCAGTACTTC
TRBV7-9,-,-,TRBJ2-3,CASSPPTTDTQYF,TGTGCCAGCAGCCCCCCTACCACAGATACGCAGTATTTT
TRBV7-9,TRBD1,-,TRBJ2-3,CASSVGQGADTQYF,TGTGCCAGCAGCGTGGGACAGGGGGCAGATACGCAGTATTTT
TRBV10-1,-,-,TRBJ1-1,CASTLGPPNTEAFF,TGCGCCAGCACCCTAGGTCCGCCGAACACTGAAGCTTTCTTT
TRBV7-3,-,-,TRBJ2-6,CASRAGESLYGANVLTF,TGTGCCAGCAGGGCCGGGGAGTCCCTCTACGGGGCCAACGTCCTGACTTTC
TRBV7-2,TRBD2,-,TRBJ2-1,CASSPRLAGGPLKYNEQFF,TGTGCCAGCAGCCCGAGACTAGCGGGGGGCCCCCTCAAGTACAATGAGCAGTTCTTC
TRBV9,-,-,TRBJ2-5,CASSVARQGSETQYF,TGTGCCAGCAGCGTAGCTCGGCAGGGTAGTGAGACCCAGTACTTC
TRBV5-6,TRBD1,once,TRBJ1-4,CASSRGTGLGEKLFF,TGTGCCAGCAGCCGGGGGACAGGGTTGGGTGAAAAACTGTTTTTT
TRBV25-1,TRBD1,-,TRBJ2-5,CASSEYGTAFETQYF,TGTGCCAGCAGTGAATATGGGACAGCCTTTGAGACCCAGTACTTC
TRBV7-3,-,-,TRBJ2-7,CASSSRSSYEQYF,TGTGCCAGCAGCTCCAGGTCCTCCTACGAGCAGTACTTC
TRBV19,TRBD2,-,TRBJ2-3,CASIGTSGGNTDTQYF,TGTGCCAGTATAGGGACTAGCGGGGGGAACACAGATACGCAGTATTTT
TRBV7-6,-,-,TRBJ1-4,CASSLGQIATNEKLFF,TGTGCCAGCAGCTTAGGGCAGATTGCAACTAATGAAAAACTGTTTTTT
TRBV5-5,-,-,TRBJ2-1,CASSLGPGSEQFF,TGTGCCAGCAGCTTGGGGCCCGGGAGTGAGCAGTTCTTC
TRBV16,TRBD1,-,TRBJ1-5,CASSQYRGQGGHDNQPQHF,TGTGCCAGCAGCCAATATCGTGGGCAGGGGGGACATGACAATCAGCCCCAGCATTTT
TRBV6-1,-,-,TRBJ1-2,CASRGNYGYTF,TGTGCCAGTCGGGGGAACTATGGCTACACCTTC
TRBV7-3,TRBD2,-,TRBJ2-5,CASSANSGGAWETQYF,TGTGCCAGCAGCGCTAATAGCGGGGGGGCTTGGGAGACCCAGTACTTC
TRBV6-1,TRBD1,-,TRBJ1-2,CASSHRGGLGYTF,TGTGCCAGCAGTCACAGGGGTGGGCTTGGCTACACCTTC
TRBV11-3,-,-,TRBJ2-3,CASSLSTDTQYF,TGTGCCAGCAGCCTTTCGACAGATACGCAGTATTTT
TRBV6-1,TRBD2,-,TRBJ2-1,CASSPVGGEYNEQFF,TGTGCCAGCAGTCCCGTGGGGGGGGAATACAATGAGCAGTTCTTC
TRBV27,-,-,TRBJ1-2,CASSLKSPGQTYGYTF,TGTGCCAGCAGTTTAAAAAGCCCCGGACAGACTTATGGCTACACCTTC
TRBV7-3,TRBD1,-,TRBJ2-1,CASSPRGRRGYNEQFF,TGTGCCAGCAGCCCAAGGGGGCGAAGGGGCTACAATGAGCAGTTCTTC
TRBV5-1,-,-,TRBJ2-1,CASSLQGPPNEQFF,TGCGCCAGCAGCCTTCAGGGGCCTCCCAATGAGCAGTTCTTC
TRBV5-1,TRBD1,-,TRBJ1-4,CASSPHRGPGDEKLFF,TGCGCCAGCAGCCCTCACAGGGGGCCGGGTGATGAAAAACTGTTTTTT
TRBV5-6,TRBD1,-,TRBJ1-5,CASSLATGTGDQPQHF,TGTGCCAGCAGCCTGGCTACCGGGACAGGGGACCAGCCCCAGCATTTT
TRBV29-1,TRBD1,-,TRBJ1-2,CSVLDGTGSGYTF,TGCAGCGTACTCGACGGGACAGGATCTGGCTACACCTTC
TRBV6-4,-,-,TRBJ1-1,CASSDGIGGNTEAFF,TGTGCCAGCAGTGACGGAATAGGGGGAAACACTGAAGCTTTCTTT
TRBV4-3,-,-,TRBJ1-1,CASSQARYRLEAFF,TGCGCCAGCAGCCAAGCTCGGTACAGGTTAGAAGCTTTCTTT
TRBV9,-,-,TRBJ1-6,CASTKTGNGSPLHF,TGTGCCAGCACCAAAACAGGGAACGGATCACCCCTCCACTTT
TRBV5-4,-,-,TRBJ2-1,CASSFEGVGFF,TGTGCCAGCAGCTTTGAGGGAGTGGGGTTCTTC
TRBV7-2,-,-,TRBJ1-2,CASSPLGSGGYGYTF,TGTGCCAGCAGCCCTCTGGGGTCGGGGGGCTATGGCTACACCTTC
TRBV4-2,TRBD2,once,TRBJ2-1,CASSQETSGGVGNEQFF,TGTGCCAGCAGCCAAGAAACTAGCGGGGGGGTTGGAAATGAGCAGTTCTTC
TRBV5-6,TRBD1,-,TRBJ2-2,CASREDRGGTGELFF,TGTGCCAGCAGGGAGGACAGGGGGGGCACCGGGGAGCTGTTTTTT
TRBV6-6,TRBD2,-,TRBJ2-3,CASSYSTGGFTDTQYF,TGTGCCAGCAGTTACTCTACGGGGGGGTTCACAGATACGCAGTATTTT
TRBV11-2,-,-,TRBJ1-4,CASTLAEGRLVNEKLFF,TGTGCCAGCACCCTCGCCGAAGGCCGGCTAGTTAATGAAAAACTGTTTTTT
TRBV2,TRBD1,few,TRBJ1-1,CASRDRGSGMNTEAFF,TGTGCCAGCAGAGACAGGGGCTCCGGAATGAACACTGAAGCTTTCTTT
TRBV29-1,TRBD1,-,TRBJ2-2,CSVVWTGSTGELFF,TGCAGCGTTGTTTGGACAGGGTCCACCGGGGAGCTGTTTTTT
TRBV7-9,TRBD1,-,TRBJ1-3,CASRPKGAHSGNTIYF,TGTGCCAGCAGGCCAAAGGGGGCACACTCTGGAAACACCATATATTTT
TRBV5-1,-,-,TRBJ2-1,CASSVQGYNEQFF,TGCGCCAGCAGCGTTCAGGGCTACAATGAGCAGTTCTTC
TRBV5-6,-,-,TRBJ2-7,CASSPTGIYEQYF,TGTGCCAGCAGCCCCACAGGGATCTACGAGCAGTACTTC